This is a list of T cell receptor beta chains from one sample in a study of vaccination effects on CD4 cells after COVID-19. No cognate antigen is known for these TCRs. Using immunoSEQ multiplex PCR, the repertoire was profiled, and TCRdb retains in-frame clones only, with some absent. The sample shows about 24,000 clones, less than 85% of them seen only once. The material was CD4+ T cells from PBMCs cultured with SARS-CoV-2 spike peptides, obtained after COVID-19 vaccination. Receptors originate from a human donor who received a COVID-19 vaccine. Each CDR3 is given with its conserved first and last residue. Fields, in order: clone size, V gene, CDR3 length, D gene, J gene, CDR3 protein, CDR3 DNA. The D gene is left open where the match is weak. Size tells how often a clone was seen (once, few, many) or the class of an expanded clone, and some rows leave it out.

>few|TRBV10-2|14|TRBD2|TRBJ2-1
CASRGTSGANEQFF
TGCGCCAGCAGAGGGACTAGCGGGGCTAATGAGCAGTTCTTC
>NA|TRBV12-3/TRBV12-4|12|NA|TRBJ2-5
CASSFGEETQYF
TGTGCCAGCAGTTTCGGGGAAGAGACCCAGTACTTC
>NA|TRBV19|16|NA|TRBJ1-2
CASSIAGRQLNYGYTF
TGTGCCAGTAGTATCGCAGGGAGGCAGTTAAACTATGGCTACACCTTC
>NA|TRBV6-5|15|NA|TRBJ1-1
CASSRLSGTFTEAFF
TGTGCCAGCAGCCGACTCTCCGGGACGTTCACTGAAGCTTTCTTT
>few|TRBV3-1/TRBV3-2|14|TRBD1|TRBJ2-3
CASSRDRRTDTQYF
TGTGCCAGCAGTCGGGACAGACGAACAGATACGCAGTATTTT
>medium-sized|TRBV29-1|13|TRBD1|TRBJ1-1
CSVQGQKNTEAFF
TGCAGCGTGCAGGGACAGAAAAACACTGAAGCTTTCTTT
>NA|TRBV5-1|15|TRBD1|TRBJ1-1
CASSTTGGSDTEAFF
TGCGCCAGCAGCACGACAGGGGGTTCGGACACTGAAGCTTTCTTT
>few|TRBV2|15|NA|TRBJ1-2
CASARRTATNYGYTF
TGTGCCAGCGCGCGTAGGACAGCAACTAACTATGGCTACACCTTC
>once|TRBV4-2|13|NA|TRBJ1-1
CASSQDPSTEAFF
TGTGCCAGCAGCCAAGATCCGAGCACTGAAGCTTTCTTT
>NA|TRBV6-5|15|NA|TRBJ1-4
CASSITGPEIEKLFF
TGTGCCAGCAGTATTACAGGGCCGGAGATTGAAAAACTGTTTTTT
>NA|TRBV14|14|NA|TRBJ2-2
CASSQDAGTGELFF
TGTGCCAGCAGCCAAGATGCGGGGACCGGGGAGCTGTTTTTT
>NA|TRBV10-3|16|NA|TRBJ1-4
CAISESLRGIAEKLFF
TGTGCCATCAGTGAGTCGTTAAGGGGCATAGCTGAAAAACTGTTTTTT
>NA|TRBV11-2|13|TRBD1|TRBJ2-7
CASSIGTGGEQYF
TGTGCCAGCAGCATAGGGACAGGGGGCGAGCAGTACTTC
>NA|TRBV27|15|NA|TRBJ1-2
CASSLSAGTIGGYTF
TGTGCCAGCAGTTTATCGGCAGGGACGATTGGTGGCTACACCTTC